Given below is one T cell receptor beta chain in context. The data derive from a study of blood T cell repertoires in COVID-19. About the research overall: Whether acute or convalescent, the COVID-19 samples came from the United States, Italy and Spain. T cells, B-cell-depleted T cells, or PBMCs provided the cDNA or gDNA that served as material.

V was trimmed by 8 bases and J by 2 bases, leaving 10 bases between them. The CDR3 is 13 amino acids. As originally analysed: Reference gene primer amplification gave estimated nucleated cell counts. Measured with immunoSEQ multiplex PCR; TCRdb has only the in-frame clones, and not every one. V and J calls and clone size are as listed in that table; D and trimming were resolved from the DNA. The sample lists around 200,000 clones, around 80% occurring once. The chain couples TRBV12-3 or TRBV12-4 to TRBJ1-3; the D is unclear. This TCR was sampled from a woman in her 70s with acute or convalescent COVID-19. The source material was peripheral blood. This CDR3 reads CASQAVAGNTIYF. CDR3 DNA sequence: TGTGCCAGCCAGGCAGTGGCTGGAAACACCATATATTTT.